The 27 T cell receptor beta chains reported below all come from one sample, sequenced in a study of Tregs in tolerant kidney transplant recipients (dated by TCRdb to about 2019). Library creation used the immunoSEQ multiplex PCR assay. TCRdb stores this immuneACCESS table with in-frame sequences only. Part of the clones is absent; in the studies checked, under half of the shortfall reflects unresolved V genes, and no reason is known for the rest. This sample gives approximately 43,000 clones in total; about 89% of them show up just once. The ten largest clones take up about 0.71% of the sample. Sequencing was carried out using Tregs from blood. Source of these receptors: a human donor in good health.

The chain uses TRBV11-2 and TRBJ2-7; the D gene could be TRBD1 or TRBD2 (5 bases each). The CDR3 sequence is 16 residues long. V lost 6 bases to trimming and J lost 4 bases, with 22 bases between them. Germline CDR1 is SGHAT and CDR2 is FQNNGV. CDR3 DNA: TGTGCCAGCAGTCCTTACCGGGACCGAATCCTTTACGAGCAGTACTTC. This translates into CASSPYRDRILYEQYF.

The chain has TRBV2 and TRBJ1-6; possibly TRBD1 for D (5 bases). Germline values: CDR1 SNHLY, CDR2 FYNNEI. The CDR3 has 16 residues. The V and J ends lost 4 bases and 0 bases respectively, with 10 bases between them. The CDR3 bases are TGTGCCAGCAGTGCTTCAGGGAACTCCTATAATTCACCCCTCCACTTT. It yields the protein CASSASGNSYNSPLHF. Full variable domain (missing parts from reference TRBV2 and TRBJ1-6): EPEVTQTPSHQVTQMGQEVILRCVPISNHLYFYWYRQILGQKVEFLVSFYNNEISEKSEIFDDQFSVERPDGSNFTLKIRSTKLEDSAMYFCASSASGNSYNSPLHFGNGTRLTVT.

The chain joins TRBV19 to TRBJ2-5, with 9 bases that match TRBD1. Judging by the DNA end, TRBJ2-7 fits better; the J call may be wrong. This CDR3 has 14 residues. Germline CDR1 and CDR2: LNHDA and SQIVND (reference sequence). The DNA for the CDR3 is TGTGCCAGTAGCCATGACAGGGGGGCCTACGAGCAGTACTTC. It specifies CASSHDRGAYEQYF.

This chain links TRBV7-2 with TRBJ2-7; a possible D gene is TRBD1 (5 bases). CDR1 and CDR2 (germline): SGHTA, FQGNSA. V was pared by 5 bases and J by 4 bases, with 21 bases between. The CDR3 is 16 amino acids. The CDR3 loop reads CASSRSTARPGYEQYF. In DNA, the CDR3 is TGTGCCAGCAGCCGATCAACGGCCCGCCCAGGGTACGAGCAGTACTTC. Full variable domain (remainder filled in from reference TRBV7-2 and TRBJ2-7): GAGVSQSPSNKVTEKGKDVELRCDPISGHTALYWYRQSLGQGLEFLIYFQGNSAPDKSGLPSDRFSAERTGGSVSTLTIQRTQQEDSAVYLCASSRSTARPGYEQYFGPGTRLTVT.

V gene TRBV5-1 combines with J gene TRBJ2-2; TRBD2 might be the D (5 bases). Germline V gene lookup returns CDR1 SGHRS and CDR2 YFSETQ. V was clipped by 2 bases and J by 2 bases, with 10 bases between them. This CDR3 is built from 15 residues. Written as DNA, the CDR3 is TGCGCCAGCAGCTTAGGCCGGGGAAACACCGGGGAGCTGTTTTTT. It is translated as CASSLGRGNTGELFF.

This chain uses TRBV7-2 with TRBJ2-7; possibly TRBD1 for D (5 bases). V gave up 2 bases and J gave up 0 bases, with 11 bases separating them. The CDR3 sequence is 15 residues long. CDR1 and CDR2 from the germline V gene are SGHTA and FQGNSA. In nucleotides, the CDR3 is TGTGCCAGCAGCTTACAGGGATCTTTCTCCTACGAGCAGTACTTC. This translates into CASSLQGSFSYEQYF. The full variable domain, with the rest looked up from reference TRBV7-2 and TRBJ2-7, is GAGVSQSPSNKVTEKGKDVELRCDPISGHTALYWYRQSLGQGLEFLIYFQGNSAPDKSGLPSDRFSAERTGGSVSTLTIQRTQQEDSAVYLCASSLQGSFSYEQYFGPGTRLTVT.

The rearrangement links TRBV29-1 to TRBJ2-7; D possibly corresponds to TRBD1 (6 bases). The CDR3 is 13 residues long. The V and J ends lost 4 bases and 2 bases respectively, with 12 bases between them. Looked up from germline, CDR1 is SQVTM and CDR2 is ANQGSEA. CDR3 DNA sequence: TGCAGCGTTGGTTACCCAGGGGCCTACGAGCAGTACTTC. Protein: CSVGYPGAYEQYF.

The chain links TRBV18 to TRBJ1-4; 8 nucleotides match TRBD1. The J segment lost 8 bases and the V segment lost 4 bases, leaving 0 bases of the junction unmatched. CDR1 is KGHSH and CDR2 is LQKENI in the germline V gene. The CDR3 contains 12 residues. The CDR3 sequence: CASSRQGEKLFF. The CDR3 coding sequence is TGTGCCAGCTCACGACAGGGGGAAAAACTGTTTTTT.

The V call is TRBV5-1, the J call TRBJ1-2; D uncertain. The CDR3 has 13 amino acids. Germline CDR1 reads SGHRS; CDR2 reads YFSETQ. Trimming cost V 2 bases and J 4 bases, with 9 bases left between them. DNA for the CDR3: TGCGCCAGCAGCTTATCGGGCTCCTATGGCTACACCTTC. It yields the protein CASSLSGSYGYTF.

The V gene is TRBV10-2, the J gene TRBJ2-7; D is perhaps TRBD2 (6 bases). Per germline, CDR1 WSHSY and CDR2 SAAADI. CDR3 length equals 18 residues. V dropped 3 bases and J dropped 3 bases, with 24 bases sitting between them. CDR3 sequence reads: CASSETRDSRGANYEQYF. For the CDR3, the DNA is TGCGCCAGCAGTGAAACCCGGGACTCGCGAGGGGCCAACTACGAGCAGTACTTC.

The CDR3: CASSLWRDRINTEAFF. The CDR3 bases are TGTGCCAGCAGTTTATGGAGGGACAGGATAAACACTGAAGCTTTCTTT. The J gene is TRBJ1-1, the V gene TRBV28; 8 bases align to TRBD1. V trimming: 0 bases; J trimming: 2 bases; junction bases outside the gene matches: 5. This CDR3 has 16 residues. Germline-derived CDR1 and CDR2 are MDHEN and SYDVKM.

The V gene is TRBV6-1, the J gene TRBJ2-7; weak D call: TRBD1 (6 bases). Per the germline V gene, CDR1 is MNHNS and CDR2 is SASEGT. The V and J ends lost 6 bases and 0 bases respectively, with 9 bases between them. CDR3 size: 13 residues. The CDR3 DNA follows: TGTGCCAGCAGAACAGGGACCTCCTACGAGCAGTACTTC. Protein sequence: CASRTGTSYEQYF.

This clone was seen once. The chain couples TRBV5-1 to TRBJ2-5; D is uncertain. This CDR3 is built from 13 residues. V was trimmed by 3 bases and J by 5 bases, leaving 11 bases between them. The germline CDR1 and CDR2 sequences are SGHRS and YFSETQ. The CDR3 protein is CASSSHWSETQYF. CDR3 coding DNA: TGCGCCAGCAGCTCGCATTGGTCTGAGACCCAGTACTTC. The whole variable domain, remainder taken from reference TRBV5-1 and TRBJ2-5, is KAGVTQTPRYLIKTRGQQVTLSCSPISGHRSVSWYQQTPGQGLQFLFEYFSETQRNKGNFPGRFSGRQFSNSRSEMNVSTLELGDSALYLCASSSHWSETQYFGPGTRLLVL.

V usage is TRBV2 and J usage is TRBJ1-4; D gene ambiguous. V lost 8 bases and J lost 3, with 16 bases in between. Germline V gives CDR1 SNHLY, CDR2 FYNNEI. The CDR3 consists of 15 residues. The CDR3 DNA follows: TGTGCCAGCGATCGGGGAGGCGCGGCTAATGAAAAACTGTTTTTT. Translation gives CASDRGGAANEKLFF.

CDR3 amino acids: CASSVSADPYNEQFF. The CDR3 DNA is TGTGCCAGCAGTGTTTCGGCAGACCCCTACAATGAGCAGTTCTTC. This chain joins TRBV6-4 and TRBJ2-1; the D is unclear. Germline V gene lookup returns CDR1 MRHNA and CDR2 SNTAGT. Trimming took 4 bases from V and 2 from J, leaving 12 bases between them. The CDR3 has 15 amino acids.

The CDR3 region has the DNA TGCGCCAGCAGCAACACAGGGGTGAACACTGAAGCTTTCTTT. Translated, it gives CASSNTGVNTEAFF. V is TRBV5-1 and J is TRBJ1-1, with 7 nucleotides matching TRBD1. V lost 4 bases to trimming and J lost 0 bases; unmatched junction nucleotides: 3. CDR3 length: 14 residues. Germline lookup yields CDR1 SGHRS and CDR2 YFSETQ.

The chain recombines TRBV6-6 with TRBJ2-5, with D perhaps matching TRBD1 (5 bases). CDR1 and CDR2 from the germline V gene are MNHNY and SVGAGI (reference sequence). The ends were cut back, 6 bases at V and 4 bases at J, with 12 bases in the middle. The CDR3 has 13 amino acids. CDR3 protein: CASRVQGTETQYF. CDR3 DNA sequence: TGTGCCAGCAGAGTGCAGGGTACAGAGACCCAGTACTTC.

J is TRBJ2-3 and V is TRBV6-5; no clear D gene. From germline, CDR1 is MNHEY and CDR2 SVGAGI. V lost 2 bases, J lost 6 bases, and 12 bases lay in between. The CDR3 has 14 residues. CDR3 DNA: TGTGCCAGCAGTTACCATGGCGGTCATGATACGCAGTATTTT. This sequence encodes CASSYHGGHDTQYF.

V usage is TRBV2 and J usage is TRBJ2-2; D remains ambiguous. The CDR3 has 14 amino acids. Germline CDR1 SNHLY, CDR2 FYNNEI. V was pared by 7 bases and J by 3 bases, with 12 bases between. The CDR3 coding sequence is TGTGCCAGCACCCGAACGGGTCACACCGGGGAGCTGTTTTTT. Amino acid sequence: CASTRTGHTGELFF. Using reference TRBV2 and TRBJ2-2 for the parts outside the CDR3, the full variable domain is EPEVTQTPSHQVTQMGQEVILRCVPISNHLYFYWYRQILGQKVEFLVSFYNNEISEKSEIFDDQFSVERPDGSNFTLKIRSTKLEDSAMYFCASTRTGHTGELFFGEGSRLTVL.

The rearrangement uses TRBV30 and TRBJ1-2; TRBD1 is a possible D gene (5 bases). CDR1 is GTSNPN and CDR2 is SVGIG in the germline V gene (reference sequence). V was shortened by 0 bases and J by 5 bases, with 13 bases between the two germline ends. This CDR3 spans 14 amino acids. Written as DNA, the CDR3 is TGTGCCTGGAGTGTGTCGGGGGTAGGGTATGGCTACACCTTC. Protein sequence: CAWSVSGVGYGYTF.

The rearrangement uses TRBV6-6 and TRBJ2-1, with D uncertain. V was shortened by 0 bases and J by 0 bases, with 9 bases between the two germline ends. In germline, CDR1 is MNHNY, CDR2 SVGAGI (reference sequence). The CDR3 sequence is 16 residues long. CDR3 loop: CASSYSIRSSYNEQFF. As DNA, the CDR3 is TGTGCCAGCAGTTACTCGATAAGGAGCTCCTACAATGAGCAGTTCTTC.

The chain links TRBV2 to TRBJ2-1; 8 bases match TRBD1. There are 15 residues in the CDR3. Germline CDR1 reads SNHLY; CDR2 reads FYNNEI. J gave up 10 bases and V 5 bases, and 13 bases lay outside the gene matches. CDR3 DNA: TGTGCCAGCAGTAGGACAGGGTCCCTGTTATCCGAGCAGTTCTTC. The encoded protein is CASSRTGSLLSEQFF.

The V and J genes are TRBV6-5 and TRBJ2-7; 9 nucleotides agree with TRBD2. V lost 8 bases to trimming and J lost 2 bases; unmatched junction nucleotides: 7. Germline V CDR1 and CDR2: MNHEY, SVGAGI. The CDR3 spans 14 residues. In nucleotides, the CDR3 is TGTGCCAGCGGCATAAGCGGGGGGCCCTACGAGCAGTACTTC. This encodes CASGISGGPYEQYF.

The chain couples TRBV9 to TRBJ2-2, with TRBD2 matching over 13 bases. Looked up from germline, CDR1 is SGDLS and CDR2 is YYNGEE. Losses at the gene ends were 4 bases for V and 1 base for J; bases not matched to a gene: 7. The length of the CDR3 is 18 residues. The CDR3 DNA follows: TGTGCCAGCAGCCCCCGACTAGCGGGAGGACTGAACACCGGGGAGCTGTTTTTT. Translated, it gives CASSPRLAGGLNTGELFF. Using reference TRBV9 and TRBJ2-2 for the parts outside the CDR3, the full variable domain is DSGVTQTPKHLITATGQRVTLRCSPRSGDLSVYWYQQSLDQGLQFLIQYYNGEERAKGNILERFSAQQFPDLHSELNLSSLELGDSALYFCASSPRLAGGLNTGELFFGEGSRLTVL.

This clone was recorded only once. The chain links TRBV2 to TRBJ2-5; TRBD2 aligns across 12 bases. The CDR3 is 15 amino acids. Per germline, CDR1 SNHLY and CDR2 FYNNEI. V trimming: 6 bases; J trimming: 5 bases; junction bases outside the gene matches: 7. The CDR3 reads CASSSTSGSRETQYF. As DNA, the CDR3 is TGTGCCAGCAGCTCGACTAGCGGGAGTAGGGAGACCCAGTACTTC.

This sequence joins TRBV7-2 and TRBJ2-5; D not certain. The CDR3 extends over 14 amino acids. The germline gives CDR1 SGHTA, CDR2 FQGNSA. Trimming shortened V by 1 base and J by 7 bases, and 13 bases separated the two germline ends. The CDR3 nucleotides read TGTGCCAGCAGCTTAGTATGGCTCACGGGGACCCAGTACTTC. Amino acids: CASSLVWLTGTQYF. Full variable domain (missing parts from reference TRBV7-2 and TRBJ2-5): GAGVSQSPSNKVTEKGKDVELRCDPISGHTALYWYRQSLGQGLEFLIYFQGNSAPDKSGLPSDRFSAERTGGSVSTLTIQRTQQEDSAVYLCASSLVWLTGTQYFGPGTRLLVL.

CDR3 sequence reads: CASSQDSLLVHTQETQYF. The CDR3 bases are TGTGCCAGCAGCCAAGATTCCCTCTTGGTGCACACACAAGAGACCCAGTACTTC. The chain recombines TRBV14 with TRBJ2-5; D unresolved. CDR1 is SGHDN, CDR2 FVKESK, per germline. Deletions cut 0 bases from V and 2 bases from J, with 19 bases between. The CDR3 loop spans 18 amino acids.